The entry that follows covers one T cell receptor beta chain sequence. Its antigen is undetermined. Blood draws occurred at baseline, cycle 4 day 1, and cycle 7 day 1. The sample is drawn from a study of OX40 agonist ivuxolimab in advanced cancers. Study in general: Partial responses were recorded for three patients, including one with hepatocellular carcinoma and two with cutaneous melanoma. Study-wide results and limits: Antigen targets of the expanded peripheral T cells went undetermined.

Assay used: immunoSEQ multiplex PCR; TCRdb lists only in-frame clones, some missing. The table includes 100,000 or so clones, around 95% detected once. The sequencing used CD4+ or CD8+ T cells sorted from blood, collected in a trial of the OX40 agonist ivuxolimab. The receptor's source is an adult with an advanced solid tumor such as melanoma, head and neck, liver or kidney cancer.

CDR3 DNA sequence: TGTGCCAGCAGCTCGACTCAGGGATTGGGCACTGAAGCTTTCTTT. Its translation: CASSSTQGLGTEAFF. The chain carries TRBV5-6 and TRBJ1-1, with D maybe TRBD1 (5 bases). Germline lookup yields CDR1 SGHDT and CDR2 YYEEEE. V dropped 3 bases and J dropped 4 bases, with 16 bases sitting between them. This CDR3 has 15 amino acids.